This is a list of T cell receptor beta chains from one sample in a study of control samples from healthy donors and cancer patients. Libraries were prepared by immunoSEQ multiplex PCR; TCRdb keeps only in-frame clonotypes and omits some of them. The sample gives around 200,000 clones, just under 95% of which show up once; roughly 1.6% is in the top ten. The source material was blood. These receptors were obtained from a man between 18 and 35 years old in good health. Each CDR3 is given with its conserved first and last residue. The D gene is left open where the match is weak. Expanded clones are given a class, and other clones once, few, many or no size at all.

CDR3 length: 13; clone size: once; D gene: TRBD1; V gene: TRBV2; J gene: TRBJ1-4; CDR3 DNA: TGTGCCAGTCAAGGGACAGGGGATGAAAAACTGTTTTTT; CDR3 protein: CASQGTGDEKLFF
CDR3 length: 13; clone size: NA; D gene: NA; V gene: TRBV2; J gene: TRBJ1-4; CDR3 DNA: TGTGCCAGCAGTGGTGACAGGAATGAAAAACTGTTTTTT; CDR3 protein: CASSGDRNEKLFF
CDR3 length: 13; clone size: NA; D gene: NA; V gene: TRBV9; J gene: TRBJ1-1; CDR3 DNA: TGTGCCAGCACCTCGGGGCGGGACACTGAAGCTTTCTTT; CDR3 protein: CASTSGRDTEAFF
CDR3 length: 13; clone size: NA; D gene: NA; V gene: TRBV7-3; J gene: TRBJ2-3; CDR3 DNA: TGTGCCAGCAGCTTAGGCCACACAGATACGCAGTATTTT; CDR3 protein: CASSLGHTDTQYF
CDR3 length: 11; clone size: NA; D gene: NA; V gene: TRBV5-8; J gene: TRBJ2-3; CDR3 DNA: TGTGCCAGCAGCTTGACAGATACGCAGTATTTT; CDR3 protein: CASSLTDTQYF
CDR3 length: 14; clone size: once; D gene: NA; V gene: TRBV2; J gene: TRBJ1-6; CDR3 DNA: TGTGCCAGCAGTGACGAAGGGAGTAATTCACCCCTCCACTTT; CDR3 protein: CASSDEGSNSPLHF
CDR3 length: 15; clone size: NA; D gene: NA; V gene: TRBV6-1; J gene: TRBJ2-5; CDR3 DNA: TGTGCCAGCAGTGAACGCTGGGACAACCAAGAGACCCAGTACTTC; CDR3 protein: CASSERWDNQETQYF
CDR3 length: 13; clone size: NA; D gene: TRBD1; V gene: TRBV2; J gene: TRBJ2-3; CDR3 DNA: TGTGCCAGCAGTGGACAGGGTGCAGATACGCAGTATTTT; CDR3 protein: CASSGQGADTQYF
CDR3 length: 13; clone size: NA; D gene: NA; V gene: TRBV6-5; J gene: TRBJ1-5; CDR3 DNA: TGTGCCAGTTCGACAAACAGGAATCAGCCCCAGCATTTT; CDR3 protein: CASSTNRNQPQHF
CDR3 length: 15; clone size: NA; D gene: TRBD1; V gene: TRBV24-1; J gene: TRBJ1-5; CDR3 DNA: TGTGCCACCAGTCTCGGACAGGGGATAAATCAGCCCCAGCATTTT; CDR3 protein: CATSLGQGINQPQHF
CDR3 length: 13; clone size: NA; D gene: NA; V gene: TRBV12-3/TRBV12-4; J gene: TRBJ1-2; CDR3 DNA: TGTGCCAGCAGTTTGGGGGGCGACTATGGCTACACCTTC; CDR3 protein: CASSLGGDYGYTF
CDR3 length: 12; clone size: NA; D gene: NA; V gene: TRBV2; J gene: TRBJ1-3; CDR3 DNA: TGTGCCAGCAGTTCTAATAGAAACACCATATATTTT; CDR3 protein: CASSSNRNTIYF
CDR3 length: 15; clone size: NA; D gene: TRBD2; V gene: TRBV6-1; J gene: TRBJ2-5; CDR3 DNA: TGTGCCAGCAGTGAACAGCGGGGGATCCAAGAGACCCAGTACTTC; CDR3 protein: CASSEQRGIQETQYF
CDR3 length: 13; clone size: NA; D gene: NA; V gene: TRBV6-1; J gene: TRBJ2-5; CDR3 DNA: TGTGCCAGCAGTGAGGGCTCCCAAGAGACCCAGTACTTC; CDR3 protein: CASSEGSQETQYF
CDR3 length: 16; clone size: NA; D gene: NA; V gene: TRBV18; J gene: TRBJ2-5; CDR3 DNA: TGTGCCAGCTCACCCGCACGAGCAGGGGCTGGAGAGACCCAGTACTTC; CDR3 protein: CASSPARAGAGETQYF
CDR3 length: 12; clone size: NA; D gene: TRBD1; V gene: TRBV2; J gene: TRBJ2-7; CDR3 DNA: TGTGCCAGCAGCTGGGGACAGGCCGAGCAGTACTTC; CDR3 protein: CASSWGQAEQYF
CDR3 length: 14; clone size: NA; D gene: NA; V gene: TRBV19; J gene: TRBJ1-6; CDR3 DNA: TGTGCCAGTAGTAGTACAGTATATAATTCACCCCTCCACTTT; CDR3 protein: CASSSTVYNSPLHF
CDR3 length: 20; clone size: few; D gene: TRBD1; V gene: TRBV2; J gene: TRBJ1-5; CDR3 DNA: TGTGCCAGCAGTGAAAATCCAGGCAGGGGGCCGATTGGGAGCAATCAGCCCCAGCATTTT; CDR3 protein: CASSENPGRGPIGSNQPQHF
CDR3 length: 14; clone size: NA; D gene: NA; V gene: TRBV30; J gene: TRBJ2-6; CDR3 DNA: TGTTCCCTTTGGGCCCAATCTGGGGCCAACGTCCTGACTTTC; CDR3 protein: CSLWAQSGANVLTF
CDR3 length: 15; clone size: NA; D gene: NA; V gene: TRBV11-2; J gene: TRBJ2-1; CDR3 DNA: TGTGCCAGCAGCTTAGTGGGGAGCTCCTACAATGAGCAGTTCTTC; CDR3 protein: CASSLVGSSYNEQFF
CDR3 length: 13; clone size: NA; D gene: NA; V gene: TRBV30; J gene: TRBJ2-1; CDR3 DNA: TGTGCCTGGAGAGGGGGTTCCTACAATGAGCAGTTCTTC; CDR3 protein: CAWRGGSYNEQFF
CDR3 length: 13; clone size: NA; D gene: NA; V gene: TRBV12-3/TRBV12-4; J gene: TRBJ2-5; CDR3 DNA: TGTGCCAGCAGTTTACGTGGGGCCGAGACCCAGTACTTC; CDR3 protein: CASSLRGAETQYF
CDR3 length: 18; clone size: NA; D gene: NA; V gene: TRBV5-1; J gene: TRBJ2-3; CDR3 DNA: TGCGCCAGCAGCTTGGTCCCCCCCGGGACAACTAGCACAGATACGCAGTATTTT; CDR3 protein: CASSLVPPGTTSTDTQYF
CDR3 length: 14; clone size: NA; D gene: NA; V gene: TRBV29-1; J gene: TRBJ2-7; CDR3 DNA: TGCAGCGTAATCGGGGAGTCTATGACCTACGAGCAGTACTTC; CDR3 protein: CSVIGESMTYEQYF
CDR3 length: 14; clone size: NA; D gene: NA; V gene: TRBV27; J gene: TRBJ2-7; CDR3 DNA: TGTGCCAGCAAAGTAGGGCCCGCCCACTACGAGCAGTACTTC; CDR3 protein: CASKVGPAHYEQYF
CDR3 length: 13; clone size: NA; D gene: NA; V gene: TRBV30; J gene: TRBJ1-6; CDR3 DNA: TGTGCTTACGCCGGGACCGGGGGCTCACCCCTCCACTTT; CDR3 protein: CAYAGTGGSPLHF
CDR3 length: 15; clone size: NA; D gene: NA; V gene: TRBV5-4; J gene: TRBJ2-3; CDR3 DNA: TGTGCCAGCACCCCGCGGGACGGTAGCACAGATACGCAGTATTTT; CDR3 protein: CASTPRDGSTDTQYF
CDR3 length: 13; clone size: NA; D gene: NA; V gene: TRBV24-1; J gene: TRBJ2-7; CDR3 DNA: TGTGCCACCAGTGGTTTTCCCTTCTACGAGCAGTACTTC; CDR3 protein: CATSGFPFYEQYF
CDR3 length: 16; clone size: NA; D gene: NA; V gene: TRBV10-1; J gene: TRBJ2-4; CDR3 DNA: TGCGCCAGCAGTGAGCTTGTGACAGAAGCCAAAAACATTCAGTACTTC; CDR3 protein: CASSELVTEAKNIQYF
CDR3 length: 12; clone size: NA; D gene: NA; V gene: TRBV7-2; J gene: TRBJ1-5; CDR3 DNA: TGTGCCAGCAGCTTAAGAACAGAGCCCCAGCATTTT; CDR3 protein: CASSLRTEPQHF
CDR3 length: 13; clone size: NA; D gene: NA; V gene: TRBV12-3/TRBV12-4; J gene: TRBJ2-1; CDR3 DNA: TGTGCCAGCAGCCTTCTCGGCGTAAATGAGCAGTTCTTC; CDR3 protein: CASSLLGVNEQFF
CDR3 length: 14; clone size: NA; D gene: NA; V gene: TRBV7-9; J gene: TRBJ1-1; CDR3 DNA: TGTGCCAGCAGCCTACAGGGCCGGAACACTGAAGCTTTCTTT; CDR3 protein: CASSLQGRNTEAFF
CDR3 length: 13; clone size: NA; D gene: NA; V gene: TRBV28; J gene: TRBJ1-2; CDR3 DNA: TGTGCCAGCAGTCCGAGACGGGACGGTGGCTACACCTTC; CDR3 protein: CASSPRRDGGYTF
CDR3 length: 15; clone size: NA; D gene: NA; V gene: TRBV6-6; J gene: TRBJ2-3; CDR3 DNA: TGTGCCAGCAGTTCCCGGACTGCCGACACAGATACGCAGTATTTT; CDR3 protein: CASSSRTADTDTQYF
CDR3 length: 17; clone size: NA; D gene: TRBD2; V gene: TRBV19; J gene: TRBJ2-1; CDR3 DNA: TGTGCCAGTAGTATAAGGACTAGCGGGGGGGGTTACAATGAGCAGTTCTTC; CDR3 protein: CASSIRTSGGGYNEQFF
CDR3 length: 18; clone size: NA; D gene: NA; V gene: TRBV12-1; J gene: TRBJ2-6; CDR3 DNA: TGTGCCAGCAGCTTTGGACCAGCCGGACAGTCTGGGGCCAACGTCCTGACTTTC; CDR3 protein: CASSFGPAGQSGANVLTF
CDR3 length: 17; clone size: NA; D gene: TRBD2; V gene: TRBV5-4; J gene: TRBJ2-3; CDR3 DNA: TGTGCCAGCAGCCTGGTAGCGGGGGGGCGGTCGAGAGATACGCAGTATTTT; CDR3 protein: CASSLVAGGRSRDTQYF
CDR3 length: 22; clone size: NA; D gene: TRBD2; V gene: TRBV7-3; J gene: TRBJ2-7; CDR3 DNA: TGTGCCAGCAGCTCCGACTTTGGGGACAGGCGCTCTAGCGGGGGGGCCACTTACGAGCAGTACTTC; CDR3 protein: CASSSDFGDRRSSGGATYEQYF
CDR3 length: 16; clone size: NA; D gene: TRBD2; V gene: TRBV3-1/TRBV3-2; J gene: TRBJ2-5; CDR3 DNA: TGTGCCAGCAGCCCGGGAGGGACGGGGGGCCAAGAGACCCAGTACTTC; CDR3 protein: CASSPGGTGGQETQYF
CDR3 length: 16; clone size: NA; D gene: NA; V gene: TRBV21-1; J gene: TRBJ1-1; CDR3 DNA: TGTGCCAGCAGCAAAGTTAGGGACATGGGAGCAGCTGAAGCTTTCTTT; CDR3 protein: CASSKVRDMGAAEAFF
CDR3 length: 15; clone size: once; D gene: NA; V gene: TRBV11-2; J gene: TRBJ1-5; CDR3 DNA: TGTGCCAGCAGCTTAGGTCGATTTAGCAATCAGCCCCAGCATTTT; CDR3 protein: CASSLGRFSNQPQHF
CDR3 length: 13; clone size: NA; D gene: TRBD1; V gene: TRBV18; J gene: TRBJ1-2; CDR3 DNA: TGTGCCAGCTCGCGGGACAGTAACTATGGCTACACCTTC; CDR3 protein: CASSRDSNYGYTF
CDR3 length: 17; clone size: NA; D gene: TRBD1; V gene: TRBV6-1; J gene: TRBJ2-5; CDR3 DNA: TGTGCCAGCAGTGAAGCGCAGACAGGGTTTTTCCAAGAGACCCAGTACTTC; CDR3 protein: CASSEAQTGFFQETQYF
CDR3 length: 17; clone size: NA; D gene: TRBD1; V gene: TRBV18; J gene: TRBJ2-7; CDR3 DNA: TGTGCCAGCTCACCACCGAGGGGACAGGGGGCCACCTACGAGCAGTACTTC; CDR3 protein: CASSPPRGQGATYEQYF